A single sample is the source of the 24 T cell receptor beta chains below, sequenced in a study of blood T cell repertoires in COVID-19. Assay used: immunoSEQ multiplex PCR; TCRdb lists only in-frame clones, some missing. The sample yields just over 95,000 clones, around nine tenths seen once. The sample consisted of peripheral blood. Every receptor here comes from a man in his sixties with acute or convalescent COVID-19.

V is TRBV25-1 and J is TRBJ1-2; 10 bases align to TRBD1. This CDR3 comprises 15 residues. The junction had 7 bases not matched to a gene; V was cut back by 2 bases and J by 7 bases. Germline V gene lookup returns CDR1 MGHDK and CDR2 SYGVNS. The CDR3 DNA sequence: TGTGCCAGCAGTGAAGTCGGGACAGGGGTTTTTGGCTACACCTTC. As protein: CASSEVGTGVFGYTF.

V is TRBV5-1 and J is TRBJ1-2; 7 bases align to TRBD1. There are 15 residues in the CDR3. CDR1 is SGHRS and CDR2 is YFSETQ in the germline V gene. J was trimmed by 2 bases and V by 0 bases; bases with no gene match: 4. CDR3 residues: CASSLATGANYGYTF. The CDR3 region has the DNA TGCGCCAGCAGCTTGGCCACAGGGGCGAACTATGGCTACACCTTC.

The V and J genes are TRBV12-3 or TRBV12-4 and TRBJ2-3, with D perhaps matching TRBD2 (6 bases). The V end was cut by 11 bases, the J end by 5 bases, with 11 bases between. This CDR3 contains 11 residues. The CDR3 nucleotides are TGTGCCGCGGGACGAAGAGATACGCAGTATTTT. Translated: CAAGRRDTQYF.

V gene TRBV19 combines with J gene TRBJ2-1; D is uncertain. Trimming removed 4 bases at V and 7 bases at J, with 14 bases between. Germline assignment: CDR1 LNHDA and CDR2 SQIVND (reference sequence). This CDR3 contains 14 residues. This CDR3 is CASSSSQIRNEQFF. CDR3 in DNA: TGTGCCAGTAGTAGCTCCCAAATCAGAAATGAGCAGTTCTTC. Full variable domain (rest looked up from reference TRBV19 and TRBJ2-1): DGGITQSPKYLFRKEGQNVTLSCEQNLNHDAMYWYRQDPGQGLRLIYYSQIVNDFQKGDIAEGYSVSREKKESFPLTVTSAQKNPTAFYLCASSSSQIRNEQFFGPGTRLTVL.

The chain recombines TRBV14 with TRBJ2-7; maybe TRBD2 (5 bases). The CDR3 totals 14 residues. V dropped 6 bases and J dropped 3 bases, with 15 bases sitting between them. Germline-derived CDR1 and CDR2 are SGHDN and FVKESK. The CDR3 sequence is CASSFGLGFYEQYF. Here the CDR3 DNA reads TGTGCCAGCAGTTTCGGACTGGGGTTCTACGAGCAGTACTTC.

The chain employs TRBV9 and TRBJ2-2, with D unresolved. The CDR3 totals 15 residues. Germline V lookup: CDR1 SGDLS, CDR2 YYNGEE. Trimming took 1 base from V and 0 from J, leaving 7 bases between them. CDR3 sequence (DNA): TGTGCCAGCAGCGTAAGCCCCGCGAACACCGGGGAGCTGTTTTTT. Protein sequence: CASSVSPANTGELFF.

The chain employs TRBV28 and TRBJ1-2, with a possible D match to TRBD1 (5 bases). Germline V lookup: CDR1 MDHEN, CDR2 SYDVKM. This CDR3 has 16 residues. With 4 bases removed from V and 4 bases from J, the gap between germline ends came to 19 bases. CDR3 in DNA: TGTGCCAGCAGTTATCAAATAGGCTTGGGGGGCTATGGCTACACCTTC. Its protein product is CASSYQIGLGGYGYTF.

V gene TRBV5-1 combines with J gene TRBJ1-3, with 8 bases aligning to TRBD1. V shed 2 bases, J shed 3 bases, and the junction held 10 bases outside the gene matches. The CDR3 consists of 17 residues. In germline, CDR1 is SGHRS, CDR2 YFSETQ. Here the CDR3 reads CASSLQDQGAGGNTIYF. DNA of the CDR3: TGCGCCAGCAGCTTACAAGACCAGGGGGCCGGTGGAAACACCATATATTTT. Complete variable domain (other parts from reference TRBV5-1 and TRBJ1-3): KAGVTQTPRYLIKTRGQQVTLSCSPISGHRSVSWYQQTPGQGLQFLFEYFSETQRNKGNFPGRFSGRQFSNSRSEMNVSTLELGDSALYLCASSLQDQGAGGNTIYFGEGSWLTVV.

This clone showed up just once. The chain employs TRBV6-5 and TRBJ1-2, with D unclear. V was clipped by 2 bases and J by 4 bases, with 17 bases between them. Germline lookup yields CDR1 MNHEY and CDR2 SVGAGI. There are 16 residues in the CDR3. CDR3 coding DNA: TGTGCCAGCAGTTACCGCCCCGACCAGGCAACCTATGGCTACACCTTC. It translates to CASSYRPDQATYGYTF.

This clone was seen a single time. The chain has TRBV6-6 and TRBJ1-1; the D is unclear. Germline CDR1 and CDR2: MNHNY and SVGAGI (reference sequence). The length of the CDR3 is 14 residues. V lost 4 bases and J 4 bases, leaving 13 bases between the germline ends. The CDR3 sequence is CASSSVGEGTEAFF. The CDR3 region has the DNA TGTGCCAGCAGTTCGGTCGGGGAGGGCACTGAAGCTTTCTTT.

This clone has just one count. The chain carries TRBV5-1 and TRBJ2-5; D is unclear. The V end lost 2 bases, the J end lost 7 bases, and 15 bases lay between the germline ends. The CDR3 runs to 14 residues. CDR1 is SGHRS and CDR2 is YFSETQ in the germline V gene. The CDR3 bases are TGCGCCAGCAGCTTAAGACTTAGAATAGGGACCCAGTACTTC. Translated, it gives CASSLRLRIGTQYF.

This chain joins TRBV2 and TRBJ2-7; a weak D match, TRBD1 (6 bases). Germline CDR1 and CDR2: SNHLY and FYNNEI. V was cut by 10 bases and J by 0 bases, with 16 bases left in between. The CDR3 runs 14 residues. The CDR3 nucleotides are TGTGCCATCCCTGGGTTAGGGGGCTCCTACGAGCAGTACTTC. This codes for CAIPGLGGSYEQYF.

The chain has TRBV30 and TRBJ2-2, with a tentative D call TRBD2 (5 bases). The germline V gene has CDR1 GTSNPN and CDR2 SVGIG (reference sequence). CDR3 size: 16 residues. V was shortened by 3 bases and J by 7 bases, with 21 bases between the two germline ends. The CDR3 spells CAWRTLSGSKVGELFF. The CDR3 nucleotides read TGTGCCTGGAGGACTTTGAGCGGATCAAAGGTCGGGGAGCTGTTTTTT.

The chain uses TRBV9 and TRBJ1-2; 9 nucleotides line up with TRBD1. V shed 0 bases and J 4 bases; nucleotides not matched to a gene: 4. CDR1 is SGDLS, CDR2 YYNGEE, per germline. The CDR3 has 15 residues. As DNA, the CDR3 is TGTGCCAGCAGCGTAGTGGGACAGGGTGGCTATGGCTACACCTTC. This translates into CASSVVGQGGYGYTF.

This clone appeared a single time. The chain couples TRBV3-1 (or the pseudogene TRBV3-2) to TRBJ1-1, with D maybe TRBD1 (5 bases). This CDR3 is 13 amino acids long. V lost 2 bases and J lost 11, with 15 bases in between. Germline loops: CDR1 LGHDT, CDR2 YNNKEL (reference sequence). The CDR3 is CASSQMTESVAFF. In DNA, the CDR3 is TGTGCCAGCAGCCAAATGACAGAGTCGGTTGCTTTCTTT.

The chain recombines TRBV4-1 with TRBJ2-1, with unresolved D. Germline CDR1 MGHRA, CDR2 YSYEKL. Trimming left V 2 bases short and J 7 bases short, with 15 bases between. This CDR3 spans 15 amino acids. The CDR3 sequence is CASSQSSADWNEQFF. For the CDR3, the DNA is TGCGCCAGCAGCCAAAGCTCCGCCGACTGGAATGAGCAGTTCTTC.

The chain joins TRBV5-1 to TRBJ1-2, with D maybe TRBD1 (5 bases). Germline V gene lookup returns CDR1 SGHRS and CDR2 YFSETQ. There are 13 residues in the CDR3. V was trimmed by 0 bases and J by 8 bases, leaving 11 bases between them. The CDR3 nucleotides read TGCGCCAGCAGCTTGGGCCAGGGCGAAGGCTACACCTTC. This translates into CASSLGQGEGYTF. The full variable domain, rest sourced from reference TRBV5-1 and TRBJ1-2, is KAGVTQTPRYLIKTRGQQVTLSCSPISGHRSVSWYQQTPGQGLQFLFEYFSETQRNKGNFPGRFSGRQFSNSRSEMNVSTLELGDSALYLCASSLGQGEGYTFGSGTRLTVV.

The chain couples TRBV25-1 to TRBJ1-1, with TRBD1 matching 8 bases. CDR1 MGHDK and CDR2 SYGVNS come from the germline V gene. V lost 3 bases, J lost 6 bases, and 6 bases stayed unmatched. This CDR3 contains 14 residues. The chain's CDR3 is CASSDRGQAAEAFF. CDR3 DNA sequence: TGTGCCAGCAGTGACAGGGGGCAGGCGGCTGAAGCTTTCTTT.

This chain links TRBV10-1 with TRBJ1-2; D ambiguous. The CDR3 totals 12 residues. CDR1 and CDR2 (germline): WNHNN, SYGVQD (reference sequence). Trimming stripped 2 bases from V and 8 bases from J, with 9 bases between. CDR3 residues: CASSEGGIGYTF. CDR3 sequence (DNA): TGCGCCAGCAGTGAGGGAGGGATCGGCTACACCTTC.

The chain carries TRBV5-4 and TRBJ1-2; D is unclear. The CDR3 extends over 15 amino acids. Germline lookup yields CDR1 SGHNT and CDR2 YYREEE (reference sequence). V lost 3 bases and J 0 bases, leaving 12 bases between the germline ends. CDR3 region: CASSSMTSTNYGYTF. As DNA, the CDR3 is TGTGCCAGCAGCTCTATGACAAGTACTAACTATGGCTACACCTTC.

The rearrangement uses TRBV12-3 or TRBV12-4 and TRBJ1-1; no clear D gene. The CDR3 runs 13 residues. Trimming shortened V by 4 bases and J by 1 base, and 7 bases separated the two germline ends. For the CDR3, the DNA is TGTGCCAGCAGTTACTCCACGAACACTGAAGCTTTCTTT. It codes for CASSYSTNTEAFF.

The chain carries TRBV29-1 and TRBJ1-5; 8 bases are shared with TRBD1. With V trimmed by 4 bases and J by 4 bases, 3 bases remained unmatched. The CDR3 loop spans 13 amino acids. Germline CDR1 is SQVTM and CDR2 is ANQGSEA. The CDR3 protein is CSVVGQGNQPQHF. DNA of the CDR3: TGCAGCGTTGTCGGACAGGGAAATCAGCCCCAGCATTTT.

V and J are TRBV19 and TRBJ2-7, with 8 bases identical to TRBD1. CDR1 and CDR2 from the germline V gene are LNHDA and SQIVND (reference sequence). V gave up 5 bases and J gave up 2 bases; unmatched junction bases: 5. This CDR3 is 14 amino acids long. CDR3 in amino acids: CASSQGQGPYEQYF. CDR3 sequence (DNA): TGTGCCAGTAGTCAAGGACAGGGACCCTACGAGCAGTACTTC.

This sequence joins TRBV18 and TRBJ2-2; 13 bases are a match to TRBD2. This CDR3 spans 17 amino acids. Germline CDR1 KGHSH, CDR2 LQKENI. V shed 6 bases and J 2 bases; nucleotides not matched to a gene: 6. CDR3 loop: CASSRLAGGPNTGELFF. DNA for the CDR3: TGTGCCAGCTCGAGACTAGCGGGGGGTCCTAACACCGGGGAGCTGTTTTTT.